What follows are 15 T cell receptor beta chains derived from one specimen sequenced in a study of blood T cell repertoires in COVID-19. Only in-frame clones appear in the TCRdb table, and some are missing; sequencing was by immunoSEQ multiplex PCR. This table has about 480,000 clones, nearly 90% appearing once. Sequencing was carried out using peripheral blood. Receptors originate from a man between 18 and 35 years old with COVID-19, enrolled during active disease.

This rearrangement joins TRBV27 to TRBJ2-1; 7 bases line up with TRBD2. There are 16 residues in the CDR3. J lost 3 bases, V lost 5 bases, and 10 bases had no gene match. CDR1 MNHEY and CDR2 SMNVEV come from the germline V gene (reference sequence). The CDR3 nucleotides are TGTGCCAGCAGTGACCGCCTCGGGGGGATCTACAATGAGCAGTTCTTC. Amino acids: CASSDRLGGIYNEQFF.

The genes are TRBV7-2 and TRBJ1-6; D is ambiguous. CDR3 size: 15 residues. CDR1 is SGHTA and CDR2 is FQGNSA in the germline V gene. Trimming pared 5 bases from V and 5 bases from J, leaving 13 bases between. The CDR3 region is CASSPIAGHNSPLHF. As DNA, the CDR3 is TGTGCCAGCAGCCCCATCGCCGGTCATAATTCACCCCTCCACTTT.

This chain joins TRBV18 and TRBJ2-1, with 10 nucleotides matching TRBD1. The CDR3 runs to 14 residues. J gave up 6 bases and V 4 bases, and 3 bases lay outside the gene matches. Germline lookup yields CDR1 KGHSH and CDR2 LQKENI. The CDR3 DNA follows: TGTGCCAGCTCACGACAGGGGGCGGGCAATGAGCAGTTCTTC. Protein sequence: CASSRQGAGNEQFF.

The chain links TRBV2 to TRBJ2-5; D not certain. The V end was cut by 4 bases, the J end by 5 bases, with 8 bases between. Germline lookup yields CDR1 SNHLY and CDR2 FYNNEI. The CDR3 contains 12 residues. CDR3 in DNA: TGTGCCAGCAGTGCGGCGCGGGAGACCCAGTACTTC. Encoded protein: CASSAARETQYF.

Here the CDR3 DNA reads TGTGCCAGCAGCTTGAGCGAGCTGGGGGGTAATGCGCAGTATTTT. Its protein is CASSLSELGGNAQYF. The chain uses TRBV5-6 and TRBJ2-3; D may be TRBD2 (6 bases). This CDR3 has 15 amino acids. CDR1 is SGHDT and CDR2 is YYEEEE in the germline V gene. The V and J ends lost 1 base and 10 bases respectively, with 19 bases between them.

This clone came up a few times. This sequence joins TRBV24-1 and TRBJ1-2; D remains unclear. CDR3 size: 13 residues. V shed 5 bases and J shed 0 bases, with 6 bases lying between them. Germline V gives CDR1 KGHDR, CDR2 SFDVKD. CDR3 region: CATSGQANYGYTF. DNA of the CDR3: TGTGCCACCAGTGGCCAGGCTAACTATGGCTACACCTTC.

The rearrangement links TRBV2 to TRBJ1-4; D remains ambiguous. Trimming removed 0 bases at V and 10 bases at J, with 12 bases between. The length of the CDR3 is 14 residues. CDR1 and CDR2 (germline): SNHLY, FYNNEI. In DNA form, the CDR3 reads TGTGCCAGCAGTGAAGCGGTTGCGGTTGGAAAACTGTTTTTT. It translates to CASSEAVAVGKLFF.

The gene calls are TRBV28 and TRBJ2-7; 9 bases align to TRBD1. This CDR3 spans 15 amino acids. Germline V CDR1 and CDR2: MDHEN, SYDVKM. J was trimmed by 3 bases and V by 1 base; bases with no gene match: 4. The CDR3 reads CASSLSGTGNYEQYF. CDR3 nucleotide sequence: TGTGCCAGCAGTTTATCCGGGACAGGGAACTACGAGCAGTACTTC.

The rearrangement joins TRBV15 to TRBJ1-5; no definite D call. Looked up from germline, CDR1 is LNHNV and CDR2 is YYDKDF (reference sequence). Trimming left V 5 bases short and J 0 bases short, with 5 bases between. The CDR3 consists of 13 residues. The CDR3 sequence: CATSLNSNQPQHF. DNA of the CDR3: TGTGCCACCAGCTTAAATAGCAATCAGCCCCAGCATTTT. The full variable domain, its missing parts supplied by reference TRBV15 and TRBJ1-5, is DAMVIQNPRYQVTQFGKPVTLSCSQTLNHNVMYWYQQKSSQAPKLLFHYYDKDFNNEADTPDNFQSRRPNTSFCFLDIRSPGLGDTAMYLCATSLNSNQPQHFGDGTRLSIL.

The chain uses TRBV7-9 and TRBJ2-1, with D perhaps matching TRBD2 (6 bases). CDR3 length: 13 residues. In germline, CDR1 is SEHNR, CDR2 FQNEAQ (reference sequence). Trimming removed 3 bases from V and 10 bases from J, with 13 bases in between. This chain's CDR3 is CASSFPLTREQFF. Written as DNA, the CDR3 is TGTGCCAGCAGCTTCCCCCTGACTAGAGAGCAGTTCTTC.

This chain connects TRBV28 to TRBJ1-6; D remains ambiguous. V was cut by 8 bases and J by 7 bases, with 9 bases left in between. Germline V gives CDR1 MDHEN, CDR2 SYDVKM. CDR3 length: 12 residues. CDR3 in DNA: TGTGCCAGCTGCGAGGTGAATTCACCCCTCCACTTT. This encodes CASCEVNSPLHF.

V and J are TRBV29-1 and TRBJ2-6; possibly TRBD1 for D (6 bases). Per germline, CDR1 SQVTM and CDR2 ANQGSEA. The CDR3 contains 14 residues. Trimming removed 6 bases from V and 2 bases from J, with 11 bases in between. CDR3 sequence reads: CSVQQGTGANVLTF. CDR3 DNA sequence: TGCAGCGTACAACAGGGAACTGGGGCCAACGTCCTGACTTTC.

This chain's CDR3 is CASSESRGGGYTF. CDR3 bases: TGTGCCAGCAGTGAAAGCAGGGGCGGAGGCTACACCTTC. The chain combines TRBV27 with TRBJ1-2; D perhaps matches TRBD1 (6 bases). The V end lost 5 bases, the J end lost 8 bases, and 15 bases lay between the germline ends. The CDR3 sequence is 13 residues long. The germline V gene encodes CDR1 MNHEY and CDR2 SMNVEV (reference sequence).

The V gene is TRBV19, the J gene TRBJ2-3, with 7 bases aligning to TRBD1. The germline CDR1 and CDR2 sequences are LNHDA and SQIVND (reference sequence). The CDR3 consists of 16 residues. V was clipped by 2 bases and J by 4 bases; unmatched bases: 9. CDR3 in DNA: TGTGCCAGTAGTATATCTCGAGGGGGCGCAGCAGATACGCAGTATTTT. Protein: CASSISRGGAADTQYF.

The chain combines TRBV18 with TRBJ2-5, with a weak D call TRBD2 (6 bases). Germline V gene lookup returns CDR1 KGHSH and CDR2 LQKENI. V was shortened by 2 bases and J by 5 bases, with 9 bases between the two germline ends. CDR3 size: 13 residues. In nucleotides, the CDR3 is TGTGCCAGCTCACCAAGGCTAGCGGAGACCCAGTACTTC. This gives the protein CASSPRLAETQYF.